This passage covers 23 T cell receptor beta chains from one sample sequenced in a study of cytomegalovirus exposure and HLA in healthy donors. The method was immunoSEQ multiplex PCR; TCRdb's version includes in-frame clones alone and lacks a portion of them. The sample consists of approximately 260,000 clones, about 86% of them appearing once. Sequencing input: PBMCs. The source of these receptors is a woman aged 25 to 39 in good health and CMV-seropositive.

The V call is TRBV6-5, the J call TRBJ1-1; no reliable D call. Per germline, CDR1 MNHEY and CDR2 SVGAGI. The V and J ends lost 6 bases and 11 bases respectively, with 16 bases between them. The CDR3 runs to 12 residues. The CDR3 nucleotides read TGTGCCAGCAGAGGAGAGGGTGCCGCGGCTTTCTTT. It is translated as CASRGEGAAAFF.

This clone has only one observation. The chain recombines TRBV10-3 with TRBJ2-2, with TRBD2 as a possible D gene (6 bases). This CDR3 is built from 19 residues. Germline V gene data show CDR1 as ENHRY and CDR2 as SYGVKD. V lost 0 bases and J 2 bases, leaving 19 bases between the germline ends. The CDR3: CAISESRSSGGVNTGELFF. CDR3 nucleotide sequence: TGTGCCATCAGTGAGTCCCGTAGTAGCGGTGGCGTAAACACCGGGGAGCTGTTTTTT.

This clone was seen more than once but under ten times. The chain joins TRBV5-4 to TRBJ1-2, with TRBD1 identical over 7 bases. CDR1 and CDR2 (germline): SGHNT, YYREEE (reference sequence). CDR3 length: 14 amino acids. Trimming took 3 bases from V and 1 from J; bases not matched to a gene: 3. The CDR3 DNA sequence: TGTGCCAGCAGCTCGCGGGACAGTAACTATGGCTACACCTTC. It encodes CASSSRDSNYGYTF. The full variable domain, rest sourced from reference TRBV5-4 and TRBJ1-2, is ETGVTQSPTHLIKTRGQQVTLRCSSQSGHNTVSWYQQALGQGPQFIFQYYREEENGRGNFPPRFSGLQFPNYSSELNVNALELDDSALYLCASSSRDSNYGYTFGSGTRLTVV.

The rearrangement uses TRBV19 and TRBJ2-7; D is possibly TRBD1 (5 bases). Germline assignment: CDR1 LNHDA and CDR2 SQIVND (reference sequence). The V end lost 1 base, the J end lost 4 bases, and 11 bases lay between the germline ends. CDR3 length: 14 residues. The CDR3 spells CASSIADKLYEQYF. The CDR3 DNA follows: TGTGCCAGTAGTATAGCGGACAAACTGTACGAGCAGTACTTC.

V usage is TRBV28 and J usage is TRBJ2-7, with 7 bases lining up with TRBD2. The germline V gene encodes CDR1 MDHEN and CDR2 SYDVKM. The length of the CDR3 is 15 residues. The junction had 10 bases not matched to a gene; V was cut back by 6 bases and J by 2 bases. The CDR3 coding sequence is TGTGCCAGCAGGGCTAGCGGAGTTCTAGCCTACGAGCAGTACTTC. Amino acid sequence: CASRASGVLAYEQYF.

The chain links TRBV18 to TRBJ2-2; unclear D gene. This CDR3 has 12 amino acids. The V gene's germline CDR1 is KGHSH and CDR2 LQKENI. Trimming took off 5 bases at V and 6 bases at J, with 7 bases between the two ends. The DNA for the CDR3 is TGTGCCAGCTCAACAAGTGCCGGGGAGCTGTTTTTT. It translates to CASSTSAGELFF.

J is TRBJ2-7 and V is TRBV29-1, with 7 bases that match TRBD1. The CDR3 is 17 amino acids. Germline CDR1 reads SQVTM; CDR2 reads ANQGSEA. V shed 8 bases and J 2 bases; nucleotides not matched to a gene: 21. Here the CDR3 DNA reads TGCAGCCCAAACACGGTCTTGGTTCAGGGGGAGACCTACGAGCAGTACTTC. It codes for CSPNTVLVQGETYEQYF.

This chain links TRBV5-1 with TRBJ1-3; weak D call: TRBD1 (6 bases). The CDR3 is 14 residues long. V was trimmed by 4 bases and J by 2 bases, leaving 10 bases between them. Germline-derived CDR1 and CDR2 are SGHRS and YFSETQ. DNA for the CDR3: TGCGCCAGCAGCGAGGGGGATCCTGGAAACACCATATATTTT. Amino acids: CASSEGDPGNTIYF.

The chain combines TRBV4-1 with TRBJ1-5, with TRBD1 matching over 7 bases. The CDR3 consists of 16 residues. Germline loops: CDR1 MGHRA, CDR2 YSYEKL. V lost 0 bases to trimming and J lost 7 bases; unmatched junction nucleotides: 9. The CDR3 is CASSQDPQGSRQPQHF. In DNA, the CDR3 is TGCGCCAGCAGCCAAGATCCACAGGGGAGCCGGCAGCCCCAGCATTTT.

V gene TRBV7-2 combines with J gene TRBJ2-3; D is unclear. CDR1 SGHTA and CDR2 FQGNSA come from the germline V gene. The V gene lost 4 bases and the J gene lost 3 bases, with 2 bases spanning the gap. This CDR3 is 11 amino acids long. The CDR3 spells CASSSTDTQYF. The CDR3, as DNA: TGTGCCAGCAGCTCAACAGATACGCAGTATTTT.

The chain joins TRBV5-1 to TRBJ2-2, with D perhaps matching TRBD1 (7 bases). Trimming stripped 9 bases from V and 4 bases from J, with 16 bases between. Germline CDR1 SGHRS, CDR2 YFSETQ. CDR3 length: 14 residues. The CDR3 DNA sequence: TGCGCCACCCGGCGGGACAGCCGCACCGGGGAGCTGTTTTTT. It yields the protein CATRRDSRTGELFF.

The chain carries TRBV5-1 and TRBJ1-4; perhaps TRBD1 as D (5 bases). Germline CDR1 is SGHRS and CDR2 is YFSETQ. This CDR3 spans 16 amino acids. V lost 2 bases to trimming and J lost 4 bases, with 15 bases between them. In DNA, the CDR3 is TGCGCCAGCAGCTTTCAATCAGGGAACCTTAATGAAAAACTGTTTTTT. Amino acids: CASSFQSGNLNEKLFF.

The gene calls are TRBV27 and TRBJ1-4; D call uncertain. This CDR3 has 14 residues. V was cut by 3 bases and J by 11 bases, with 16 bases left in between. Germline V gene lookup returns CDR1 MNHEY and CDR2 SMNVEV (reference sequence). In DNA, the CDR3 is TGTGCCAGCAGTTTTCCGGACTTGATGGAGAAACTGTTTTTT. Translating gives CASSFPDLMEKLFF.

The genes are TRBV27 and TRBJ1-5; a possible D gene is TRBD1 (5 bases). Germline V gene lookup returns CDR1 MNHEY and CDR2 SMNVEV (reference sequence). This CDR3 spans 16 amino acids. The V and J ends lost 1 base and 1 base respectively, with 11 bases between them. The CDR3 reads CASSLWGGASNQPQHF. CDR3 nucleotides: TGTGCCAGCAGTTTATGGGGGGGTGCCAGCAATCAGCCCCAGCATTTT.

V is TRBV27 and J is TRBJ2-7; possibly TRBD1 for D (5 bases). The germline CDR1 and CDR2 sequences are MNHEY and SMNVEV (reference sequence). V gave up 3 bases and J gave up 3 bases, with 12 bases separating them. CDR3 length equals 14 residues. The CDR3 DNA reads as TGTGCCAGCAGTTTGAACGAGGACATCTACGAGCAGTACTTC. It translates to CASSLNEDIYEQYF.

The J gene is TRBJ2-5, the V gene TRBV27, with 10 nucleotides matching TRBD2. The CDR3 covers 14 residues. Germline lookup yields CDR1 MNHEY and CDR2 SMNVEV (reference sequence). With 6 bases clipped from V and 11 bases from J, the junction kept 12 bases outside the gene matches. CDR3 DNA: TGTGCCAGCAGCTTCAGCGGGAGGGTCCCGAGGCAGTACTTC. It is translated as CASSFSGRVPRQYF.

This clone has more than one count but fewer than ten. The chain has TRBV6-5 and TRBJ1-1; D unclear. The CDR3 spans 15 residues. Trimming removed 0 bases at V and 8 bases at J, with 16 bases between. Germline loops: CDR1 MNHEY, CDR2 SVGAGI. The CDR3 spells CASSYSTGSLFEAFF. The CDR3 nucleotides are TGTGCCAGCAGTTACTCGACGGGATCGCTCTTCGAAGCTTTCTTT.

The V call is TRBV19, the J call TRBJ2-7; TRBD2 matches at 7 bases. This CDR3 region has 11 residues. The V and J ends lost 5 bases and 13 bases, in that order; junction bases with no gene match: 8. The germline V gene encodes CDR1 LNHDA and CDR2 SQIVND (reference sequence). The CDR3 is CASSYGGWPYF. CDR3 coding DNA: TGTGCCAGTAGTTACGGGGGGTGGCCTTACTTC.

This chain links TRBV6-1 with TRBJ1-1; D is possibly TRBD1 (5 bases). Germline V gene data show CDR1 as MNHNS and CDR2 as SASEGT. The CDR3 has 15 amino acids. V lost 5 bases, J lost 4 bases, and 17 bases lay in between. The CDR3 region is CASSPHSRRGTEAFF. Written as DNA, the CDR3 is TGTGCCAGCAGTCCCCACAGCCGAAGGGGCACTGAAGCTTTCTTT.

This clone occurred once. The V and J genes are TRBV27 and TRBJ1-5; a possible D gene is TRBD1 (5 bases). Germline V lookup: CDR1 MNHEY, CDR2 SMNVEV (reference sequence). This CDR3 has 15 amino acids. Trimming left V 0 bases short and J 4 bases short, with 10 bases between. CDR3 protein: CASSLSTGGNQPQHF. The CDR3, as DNA: TGTGCCAGCAGTTTATCGACCGGGGGGAATCAGCCCCAGCATTTT.

This chain connects TRBV28 to TRBJ2-5, with 7 bases matching TRBD1. Germline assignment: CDR1 MDHEN and CDR2 SYDVKM. The CDR3 consists of 16 residues. V lost 6 bases, J lost 1 base, and 11 bases stayed unmatched. CDR3 protein: CASRGGKGGLQETQYF. The CDR3 region has the DNA TGTGCCAGCAGAGGGGGCAAGGGCGGGCTCCAAGAGACCCAGTACTTC. The variable domain in full, completed from reference TRBV28 and TRBJ2-5, reads DVKVTQSSRYLVKRTGEKVFLECVQDMDHENMFWYRQDPGLGLRLIYFSYDVKMKEKGDIPEGYSVSREKKERFSLILESASTNQTSMYLCASRGGKGGLQETQYFGPGTRLLVL.

The genes are TRBV19 and TRBJ2-7; 7 bases match TRBD1. Looked up from germline, CDR1 is LNHDA and CDR2 is SQIVND (reference sequence). J lost 12 bases, V lost 5 bases, and 13 bases had no gene match. There are 13 residues in the CDR3. This CDR3 reads CASSLTDRAMLYF. CDR3 in DNA: TGTGCCAGTAGTCTGACCGACAGGGCGATGTTGTACTTC.

The gene calls are TRBV5-4 and TRBJ2-5; possible D gene TRBD2, 6 bases. V lost 4 bases to trimming and J lost 1 base, with 20 bases between them. CDR1 and CDR2 from the germline V gene are SGHNT and YYREEE (reference sequence). The CDR3 is 17 amino acids. CDR3 sequence: CASSAGHLPGTQETQYF. The CDR3 DNA reads TGTGCCAGCAGCGCGGGGCATCTGCCAGGGACCCAAGAGACCCAGTACTTC.